The 13 T cell receptor beta chains reported below all come from one sample, sequenced in a study of blood T cell repertoires in COVID-19. Generated by immunoSEQ multiplex PCR, the TCRdb table keeps only in-frame clones and is missing some. This sample has 150,000 to 200,000 clones, with around four fifths found just once. Source material: peripheral blood. These receptors were taken from a woman in her 70s who had recovered from COVID-19.

The rearrangement uses TRBV3-1 (or the pseudogene TRBV3-2) and TRBJ2-7; 11 nucleotides align to TRBD2. V dropped 1 base and J dropped 8; count of bases not matched to a gene: 16. The CDR3 loop spans 18 amino acids. Germline V gene data show CDR1 as LGHDT and CDR2 as YNNKEL (reference sequence). DNA for the CDR3: TGTGCCAGCAGCCAAGTCCTGGGGCTAGCGGGGGGAGGAGACCAGCAGTACTTC. Protein product: CASSQVLGLAGGGDQQYF.

This clone was observed a handful of times. This chain links TRBV30 with TRBJ1-2; the D is unclear. Germline assignment: CDR1 GTSNPN and CDR2 SVGIG (reference sequence). The V end lost 2 bases, the J end lost 7 bases, and 20 bases lay between the germline ends. The CDR3 consists of 15 residues. CDR3 sequence (DNA): TGTGCCTGGAGTTTCTGGTCGGGGAGGACTTTTGGCTACACCTTC. Translation: CAWSFWSGRTFGYTF.

The rearrangement joins TRBV30 to TRBJ2-7; TRBD2 might be the D (5 bases). Germline CDR1 is GTSNPN and CDR2 is SVGIG (reference sequence). The V gene lost 2 bases and the J gene lost 5 bases, with 10 bases spanning the gap. The CDR3 is 12 residues long. In DNA, the CDR3 is TGTGCCTGGAGTCCCCACGGGGACGAGCAGTACTTC. Translation gives CAWSPHGDEQYF. The complete variable domain, with remaining parts taken from reference TRBV30 and TRBJ2-7, reads SQTIHQWPATLVQPVGSPLSLECTVEGTSNPNLYWYRQAAGRGLQLLFYSVGIGQISSEVPQNLSASRPQDRQFILSSKKLLLSDSGFYLCAWSPHGDEQYFGPGTRLTVT.

This rearrangement joins TRBV23-1 to TRBJ1-5; no clear D gene. TRBV23-1 is filed as an ORF, its function uncertain. Trimming pared 0 bases from V and 0 bases from J, leaving 12 bases between. The CDR3 has 17 residues. CDR3 in amino acids: CASSQSEPRNSNQPQHF. CDR3 bases: TGCGCCAGCAGTCAATCTGAACCCAGAAATAGCAATCAGCCCCAGCATTTT.

This rearrangement joins TRBV6-1 to TRBJ1-2; 8 bases are shared with TRBD1. Germline V gene lookup returns CDR1 MNHNS and CDR2 SASEGT. Trimming cost V 5 bases and J 0 bases; bases outside gene matches: 5. The CDR3 loop spans 15 amino acids. This CDR3 is CASSPQGASNYGYTF. The CDR3 DNA is TGTGCCAGCAGTCCCCAGGGGGCTTCTAACTATGGCTACACCTTC.

The rearrangement uses TRBV10-1 and TRBJ1-1; no clear D gene. Germline V CDR1 and CDR2: WNHNN, SYGVQD (reference sequence). V was clipped by 3 bases and J by 3 bases, with 8 bases between them. CDR3 length equals 13 residues. CDR3 nucleotides: TGCGCCAGCAGTGATACCGGTGACACTGAAGCTTTCTTT. Translating gives CASSDTGDTEAFF.

The chain carries TRBV7-2 and TRBJ1-5; D is possibly TRBD1 (5 bases). This CDR3 is built from 15 residues. V lost 5 bases to trimming and J lost 9 bases, with 20 bases between them. CDR1 is SGHTA, CDR2 FQGNSA, per germline. CDR3 coding DNA: TGTGCCAGCAGCCCCGCAGTCGGGGGGTTGGGGCCCCAGCATTTT. Residues: CASSPAVGGLGPQHF. The whole variable domain, remainder taken from reference TRBV7-2 and TRBJ1-5, is GAGVSQSPSNKVTEKGKDVELRCDPISGHTALYWYRQSLGQGLEFLIYFQGNSAPDKSGLPSDRFSAERTGGSVSTLTIQRTQQEDSAVYLCASSPAVGGLGPQHFGDGTRLSIL.

This clone occurred a few times. CDR3 sequence: CASQGAGGNTIYF. CDR3 coding DNA: TGTGCCAGCCAGGGGGCGGGAGGAAACACCATATATTTT. The chain combines TRBV9 with TRBJ1-3; 8 bases line up with TRBD1. The CDR3 sequence is 13 residues long. Germline CDR1 SGDLS, CDR2 YYNGEE. Trimming took 7 bases from V and 4 from J; bases not matched to a gene: 4.

The rearrangement links TRBV6-5 to TRBJ1-1, with D hard to call. This CDR3 has 13 residues. Germline-derived CDR1 and CDR2 are MNHEY and SVGAGI. V dropped 2 bases and J dropped 1 base, with 5 bases sitting between them. The CDR3 is CASSYLKNTEAFF. The CDR3 bases are TGTGCCAGCAGTTACCTAAAGAACACTGAAGCTTTCTTT.

The rearrangement links TRBV10-3 to TRBJ2-5; tentatively, D is TRBD2 (5 bases). Germline V gene lookup returns CDR1 ENHRY and CDR2 SYGVKD. Trimming shortened V by 2 bases and J by 4 bases, and 11 bases separated the two germline ends. CDR3 size: 14 residues. CDR3 sequence reads: CAISEPRVGETQYF. As DNA, the CDR3 is TGTGCCATCAGTGAGCCGAGGGTTGGAGAGACCCAGTACTTC.

V gene TRBV18 combines with J gene TRBJ1-2; D is uncertain. The CDR3 is 15 residues long. V was cut by 3 bases and J by 4 bases, with 15 bases left in between. Germline-derived CDR1 and CDR2 are KGHSH and LQKENI. The DNA of the CDR3 is TGTGCCAGCTCACCCACGGCACAGCGGACCTATGGCTACACCTTC. Translated: CASSPTAQRTYGYTF.

The chain employs TRBV10-1 and TRBJ1-2; 7 positions agree with TRBD1. After removal of 0 bases from V and 6 bases from J, the junction contained 7 bases not matched to a gene. CDR1 and CDR2 from the germline V gene are WNHNN and SYGVQD (reference sequence). The CDR3 totals 15 residues. CDR3 nucleotides: TGCGCCAGCAGTGAGTCCCAGGACAGGTTTGATGGCTACACCTTC. It is translated as CASSESQDRFDGYTF.

The chain uses TRBV11-3 and TRBJ2-1, with 14 bases that match TRBD2. The germline V gene has CDR1 SGHNT and CDR2 YENEEA. There are 18 residues in the CDR3. Trimming at V came to 1 base and at J to 8 bases, leaving 10 bases not matched to a gene. The CDR3 region is CASSLGVVGTSGSDEQFF. Written as DNA, the CDR3 is TGTGCCAGCAGCTTAGGGGTCGTGGGGACTAGCGGGAGTGATGAGCAGTTCTTC.